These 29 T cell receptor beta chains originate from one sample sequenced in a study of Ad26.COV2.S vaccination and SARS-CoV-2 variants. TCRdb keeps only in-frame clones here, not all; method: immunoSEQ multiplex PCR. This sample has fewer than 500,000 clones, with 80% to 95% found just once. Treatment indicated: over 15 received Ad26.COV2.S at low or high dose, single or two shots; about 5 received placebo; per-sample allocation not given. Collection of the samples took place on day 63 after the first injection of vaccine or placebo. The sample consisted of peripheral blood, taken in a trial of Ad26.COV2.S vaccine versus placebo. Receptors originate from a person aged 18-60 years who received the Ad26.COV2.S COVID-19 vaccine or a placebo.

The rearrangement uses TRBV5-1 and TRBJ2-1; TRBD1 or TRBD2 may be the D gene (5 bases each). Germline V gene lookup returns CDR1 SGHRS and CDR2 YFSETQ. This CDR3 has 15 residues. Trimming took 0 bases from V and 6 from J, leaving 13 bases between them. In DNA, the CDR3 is TGCGCCAGCAGCTTGGAGGGGAGAGGGGTCAATGAGCAGTTCTTC. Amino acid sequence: CASSLEGRGVNEQFF.

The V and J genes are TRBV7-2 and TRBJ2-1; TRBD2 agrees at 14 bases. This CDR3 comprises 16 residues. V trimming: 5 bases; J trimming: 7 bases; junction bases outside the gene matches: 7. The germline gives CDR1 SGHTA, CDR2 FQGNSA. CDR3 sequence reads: CASSPPGLAGANEQFF. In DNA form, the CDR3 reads TGTGCCAGCAGCCCACCGGGACTAGCGGGAGCGAATGAGCAGTTCTTC.

Here the CDR3 DNA reads TGTGCCAGCAGCTTAGCCAGCGGGTGGGACACCATATATTTT. Translation gives CASSLASGWDTIYF. J is TRBJ1-3 and V is TRBV7-2; D is unclear. Germline CDR1 and CDR2: SGHTA and FQGNSA. V was clipped by 0 bases and J by 8 bases, with 11 bases between them. This CDR3 has 14 amino acids.

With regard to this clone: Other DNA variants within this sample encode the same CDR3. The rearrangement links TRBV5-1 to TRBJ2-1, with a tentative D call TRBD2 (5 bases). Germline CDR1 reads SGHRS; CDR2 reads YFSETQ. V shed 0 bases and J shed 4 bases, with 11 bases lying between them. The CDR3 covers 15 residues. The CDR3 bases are TGCGCCAGCAGCTTGGCAGGAGGCGAATACAATGAGCAGTTCTTC. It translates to CASSLAGGEYNEQFF.

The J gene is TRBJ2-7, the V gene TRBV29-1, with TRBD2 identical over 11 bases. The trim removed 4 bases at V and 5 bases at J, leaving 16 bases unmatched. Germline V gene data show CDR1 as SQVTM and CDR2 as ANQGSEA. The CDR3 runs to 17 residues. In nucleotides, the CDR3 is TGCAGCGTTGGGACCTCAATTAGCGGGAGGGCCGATGACGAGCAGTACTTC. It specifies CSVGTSISGRADDEQYF.

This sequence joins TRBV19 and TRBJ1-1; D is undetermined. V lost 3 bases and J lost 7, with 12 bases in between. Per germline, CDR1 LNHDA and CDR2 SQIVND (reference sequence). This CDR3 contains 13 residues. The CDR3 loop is CASSILASREAFF. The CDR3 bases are TGTGCCAGTAGTATTCTGGCGAGCCGTGAAGCTTTCTTT.

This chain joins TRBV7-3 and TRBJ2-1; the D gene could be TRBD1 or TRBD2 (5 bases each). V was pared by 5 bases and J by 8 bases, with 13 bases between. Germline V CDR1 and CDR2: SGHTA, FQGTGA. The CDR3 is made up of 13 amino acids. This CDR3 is CASSVGRWDEQFF. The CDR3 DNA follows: TGTGCCAGCAGCGTGGGACGATGGGATGAGCAGTTCTTC.

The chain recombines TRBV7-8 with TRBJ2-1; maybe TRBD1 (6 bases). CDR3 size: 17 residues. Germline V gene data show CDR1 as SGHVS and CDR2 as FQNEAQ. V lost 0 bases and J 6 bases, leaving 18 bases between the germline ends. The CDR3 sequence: CASSLADTGKIGNEQFF. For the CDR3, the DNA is TGTGCCAGCAGCTTAGCGGACACAGGGAAGATCGGCAATGAGCAGTTCTTC.

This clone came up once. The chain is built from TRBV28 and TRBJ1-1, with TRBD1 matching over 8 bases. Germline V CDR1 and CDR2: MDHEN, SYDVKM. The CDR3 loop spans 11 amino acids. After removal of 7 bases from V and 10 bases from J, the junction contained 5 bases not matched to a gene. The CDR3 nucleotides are TGTGCCAGCACCAGGGGGCGTGTAGCTTTCTTT. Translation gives CASTRGRVAFF.

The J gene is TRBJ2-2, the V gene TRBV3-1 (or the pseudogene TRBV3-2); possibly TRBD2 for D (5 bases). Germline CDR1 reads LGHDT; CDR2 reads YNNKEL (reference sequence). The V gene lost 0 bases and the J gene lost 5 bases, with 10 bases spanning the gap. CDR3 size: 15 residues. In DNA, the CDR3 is TGTGCCAGCAGCCAAGATCATCCGGGAACCGGGGAGCTGTTTTTT. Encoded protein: CASSQDHPGTGELFF.

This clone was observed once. Here the CDR3 reads CASSPSGGNQPQHF. In nucleotides, the CDR3 is TGCGCCAGCAGCCCTTCAGGGGGCAATCAGCCCCAGCATTTT. The V call is TRBV5-1, the J call TRBJ1-5; D is perhaps TRBD1 (6 bases). Germline assignment: CDR1 SGHRS and CDR2 YFSETQ. V was shortened by 4 bases and J by 2 bases, with 10 bases between the two germline ends. This CDR3 comprises 14 residues.

CDR3: CASRDRGLVDTQYF. The DNA for the CDR3 is TGCGCCAGCAGGGACAGGGGGCTTGTAGATACGCAGTATTTT. The V and J genes are TRBV4-1 and TRBJ2-3; 11 bases are shared with TRBD1. CDR3 length equals 14 residues. CDR1 MGHRA and CDR2 YSYEKL come from the germline V gene. J was trimmed by 5 bases and V by 6 bases; bases with no gene match: 4.

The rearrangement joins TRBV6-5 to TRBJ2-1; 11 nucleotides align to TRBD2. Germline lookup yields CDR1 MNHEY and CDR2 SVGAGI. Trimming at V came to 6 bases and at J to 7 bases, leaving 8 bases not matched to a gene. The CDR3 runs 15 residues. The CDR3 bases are TGTGCCAGCAGCATAACTAGCGGGAGTGGGAATGAGCAGTTCTTC. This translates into CASSITSGSGNEQFF.

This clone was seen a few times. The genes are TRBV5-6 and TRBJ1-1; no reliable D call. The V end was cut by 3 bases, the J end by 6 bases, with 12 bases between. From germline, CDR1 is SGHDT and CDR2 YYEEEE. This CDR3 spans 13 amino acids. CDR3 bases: TGTGCCAGCAGCTCCCCATTCCGGGCTGAAGCTTTCTTT. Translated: CASSSPFRAEAFF.

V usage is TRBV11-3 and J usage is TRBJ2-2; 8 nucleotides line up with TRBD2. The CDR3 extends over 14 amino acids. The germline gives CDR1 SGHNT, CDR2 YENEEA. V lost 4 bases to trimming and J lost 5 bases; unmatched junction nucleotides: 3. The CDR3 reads CASSWGGRTGELFF. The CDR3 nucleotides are TGTGCCAGCAGCTGGGGCGGGAGGACCGGGGAGCTGTTTTTT.

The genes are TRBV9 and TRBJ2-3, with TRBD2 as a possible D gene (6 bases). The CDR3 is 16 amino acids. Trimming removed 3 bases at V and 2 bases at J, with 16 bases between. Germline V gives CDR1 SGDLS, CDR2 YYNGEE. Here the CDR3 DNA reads TGTGCCAGCAGCGCCGGGAGTTCCATCCCCACAGATACGCAGTATTTT. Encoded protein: CASSAGSSIPTDTQYF.

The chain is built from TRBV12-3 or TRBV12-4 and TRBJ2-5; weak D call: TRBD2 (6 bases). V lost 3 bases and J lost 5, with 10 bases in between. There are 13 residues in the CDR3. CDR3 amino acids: CASSFWGRETQYF. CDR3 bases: TGTGCCAGCAGTTTCTGGGGGAGGGAGACCCAGTACTTC.

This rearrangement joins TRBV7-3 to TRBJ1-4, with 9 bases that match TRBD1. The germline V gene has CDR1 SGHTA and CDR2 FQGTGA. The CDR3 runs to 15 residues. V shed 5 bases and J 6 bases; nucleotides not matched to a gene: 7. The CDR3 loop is CASSLTGGWDEKLFF. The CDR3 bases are TGTGCCAGCAGCCTTACAGGGGGCTGGGATGAAAAACTGTTTTTT.

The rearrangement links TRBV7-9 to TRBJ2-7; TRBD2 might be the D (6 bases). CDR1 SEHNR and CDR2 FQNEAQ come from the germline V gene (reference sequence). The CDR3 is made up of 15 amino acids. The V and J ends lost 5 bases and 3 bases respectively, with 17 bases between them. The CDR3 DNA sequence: TGTGCCAGCAGCCTCCGCGGGGCGGGGAGCTACGAGCAGTACTTC. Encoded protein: CASSLRGAGSYEQYF. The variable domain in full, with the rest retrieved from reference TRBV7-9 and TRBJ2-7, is DTGVSQNPRHKITKRGQNVTFRCDPISEHNRLYWYRQTLGQGPEFLTYFQNEAQLEKSRLLSDRFSAERPKGSFSTLEIQRTEQGDSAMYLCASSLRGAGSYEQYFGPGTRLTVT.

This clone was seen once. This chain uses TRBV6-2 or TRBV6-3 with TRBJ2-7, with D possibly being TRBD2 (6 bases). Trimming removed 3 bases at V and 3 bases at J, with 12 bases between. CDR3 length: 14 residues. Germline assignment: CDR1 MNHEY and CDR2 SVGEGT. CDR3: CASSYFRGVYEQYF. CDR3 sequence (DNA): TGTGCCAGCAGTTATTTTCGCGGGGTCTACGAGCAGTACTTC.

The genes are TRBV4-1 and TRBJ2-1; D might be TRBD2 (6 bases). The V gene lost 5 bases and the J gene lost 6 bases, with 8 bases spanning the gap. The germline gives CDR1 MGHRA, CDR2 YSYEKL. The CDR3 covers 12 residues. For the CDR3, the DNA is TGCGCCAGCAGCTGGACTACCAATGAGCAGTTCTTC. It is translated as CASSWTTNEQFF.

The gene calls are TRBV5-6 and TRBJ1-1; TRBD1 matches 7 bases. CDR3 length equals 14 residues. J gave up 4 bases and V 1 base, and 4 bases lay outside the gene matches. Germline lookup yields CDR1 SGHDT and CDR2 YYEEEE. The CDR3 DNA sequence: TGTGCCAGCAGCTTGATATCAGGGGGCACTGAAGCTTTCTTT. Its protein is CASSLISGGTEAFF.

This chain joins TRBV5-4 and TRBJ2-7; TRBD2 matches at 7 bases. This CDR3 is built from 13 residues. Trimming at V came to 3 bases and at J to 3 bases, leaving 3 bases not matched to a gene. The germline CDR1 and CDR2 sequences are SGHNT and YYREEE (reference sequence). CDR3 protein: CASSSGLDYEQYF. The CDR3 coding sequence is TGTGCCAGCAGCTCTGGACTAGACTACGAGCAGTACTTC.

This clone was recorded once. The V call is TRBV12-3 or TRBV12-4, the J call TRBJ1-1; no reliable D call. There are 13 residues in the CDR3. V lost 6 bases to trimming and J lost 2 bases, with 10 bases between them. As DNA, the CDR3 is TGTGCCAGCAGCAGTCCTTATAACACTGAAGCTTTCTTT. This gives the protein CASSSPYNTEAFF.

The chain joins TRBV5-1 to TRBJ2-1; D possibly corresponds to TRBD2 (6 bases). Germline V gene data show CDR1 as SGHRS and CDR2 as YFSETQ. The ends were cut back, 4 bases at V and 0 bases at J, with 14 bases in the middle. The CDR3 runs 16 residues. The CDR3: CASSVEPSASYNEQFF. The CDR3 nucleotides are TGCGCCAGCAGCGTGGAACCTAGCGCCTCCTACAATGAGCAGTTCTTC.

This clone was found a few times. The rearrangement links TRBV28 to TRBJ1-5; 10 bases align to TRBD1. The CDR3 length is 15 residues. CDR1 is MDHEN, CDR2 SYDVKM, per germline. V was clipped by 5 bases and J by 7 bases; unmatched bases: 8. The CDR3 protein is CASSAETGGRQPQHF. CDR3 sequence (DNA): TGTGCCAGCAGTGCCGAGACAGGGGGCAGGCAGCCCCAGCATTTT.

The CDR3 sequence is CAISHQGAGTDTQYF. The CDR3 DNA reads TGTGCCATCAGCCACCAGGGTGCGGGCACAGATACGCAGTATTTT. V gene TRBV10-3 combines with J gene TRBJ2-3, with D tentatively TRBD1 (5 bases). The CDR3 consists of 15 residues. V lost 6 bases and J 1 base, leaving 14 bases between the germline ends. Germline V gene lookup returns CDR1 ENHRY and CDR2 SYGVKD.

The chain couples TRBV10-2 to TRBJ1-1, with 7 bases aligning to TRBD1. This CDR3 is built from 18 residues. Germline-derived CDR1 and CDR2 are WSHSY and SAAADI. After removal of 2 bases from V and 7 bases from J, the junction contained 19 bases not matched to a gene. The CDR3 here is CASSELRTGWNAPIEAFF. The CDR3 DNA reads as TGCGCCAGCAGTGAGCTCAGGACAGGATGGAATGCCCCGATTGAAGCTTTCTTT.

This chain's CDR3 is CASSLGGLLGPEAFF. CDR3 sequence (DNA): TGCGCCAGCAGCTTGGGGGGACTGCTCGGTCCTGAAGCTTTCTTT. The rearrangement joins TRBV5-1 to TRBJ1-1, with D maybe TRBD1 (5 bases). The V gene lost 0 bases and the J gene lost 6 bases, with 15 bases spanning the gap. Germline-derived CDR1 and CDR2 are SGHRS and YFSETQ. This CDR3 region has 15 residues.